The clone carrying this T cell receptor (beta chain) was recorded only once. A read error may account for a junction end that differs from germline. Random-hexamer reverse transcription was applied to roughly 0.5 to 1 ug RNA. TCRdb passed the immunoSEQ multiplex PCR reads through MiXCR, listing each CDR3 protein once. Seen here are roughly 400,000 distinct CDR3 sequences, about 85% observed once, and the top ten hold about 0.12%. The data originate from a study of CD8 T cells in Susac syndrome. CDR1 is SNHLY and CDR2 is FYNNEI in the germline V gene. The CDR3 length is 12 residues. The sequence was obtained from a human donor with multiple sclerosis. V is TRBV2 and J is TRBJ2-1; 8 nucleotides align to TRBD2. The sequenced sample consisted of CD8+ T cells from PBMCs. CDR3: CASRPAGGEEFF. CDR3 DNA sequence: TGTGCCAGCCGCCCCGCGGGAGGTGAGGAGTTCTTC.